The 26 T cell receptor beta chains presented below share a single source sample, sequenced in a study of early T cells in non-severe SARS-CoV-2 infection. TCRdb independently ran MiXCR on the 5' RACE reads; one entry per CDR3 protein. Among approximately 80,000 distinct CDR3 sequences listed, around 12% were seen once. Sequencing was done on a sample of whole blood. The receptor set was obtained from an adult who was a healthcare worker with PCR-confirmed SARS-CoV-2 infection or an uninfected control (not recorded which).

This clonotype was observed a handful of times. The chain is built from TRBV27 and TRBJ2-2; 9 bases are shared with TRBD2. CDR1 is MNHEY, CDR2 SMNVEV, per germline (reference sequence). Germline trimming cut 3 bases from V and 8 bases from J; bases unmatched to any gene: 7. The CDR3 has 15 amino acids. CDR3 residues: CASSFRSGRPGELFF. As DNA, the CDR3 is TGTGCCAGCAGTTTCCGTAGCGGGAGACCGGGGGAGCTGTTTTTT.

The chain joins TRBV6-2 or TRBV6-3 to TRBJ2-6; no reliable D call. Trimming removed 7 bases from V and 7 bases from J, with 14 bases in between. Germline V lookup: CDR1 MNHEY, CDR2 SVGEGT. The CDR3 is 14 amino acids. The CDR3 nucleotides read TGTGCCAGCACCCTTACTAACGGTGCCAACGTCCTGACTTTC. Its translation is CASTLTNGANVLTF.

The CDR3 here is CASSLGGSEQFF. CDR3 in DNA: TGTGCCAGCAGCTTAGGAGGCAGTGAGCAGTTCTTC. The chain joins TRBV5-4 to TRBJ2-1; possibly TRBD2 for D (5 bases). Trimming cost V 2 bases and J 9 bases, with 9 bases left between them. Germline V gene sequence: CDR1 SGHNT, CDR2 YYREEE (reference sequence). The CDR3 is 12 amino acids.

This chain joins TRBV4-2 and TRBJ2-1; TRBD2 agrees at 10 bases. Germline CDR1 is LGHNA and CDR2 is YNFKEQ. This CDR3 has 19 residues. V shed 1 base, J shed 0 bases, and the junction held 9 bases outside the gene matches. In DNA form, the CDR3 reads TGTGCCAGCAGCCAAGGTTTAGCGGGAGGCCTAGGCTCCTACAATGAGCAGTTCTTC. This codes for CASSQGLAGGLGSYNEQFF.

The V call is TRBV20-1, the J call TRBJ2-4; D not certain. CDR3 length: 12 amino acids. The V end was cut by 3 bases, the J end by 5 bases, with 8 bases between. Germline-derived CDR1 and CDR2 are DFQATT and SNEGSKA (reference sequence). CDR3 in amino acids: CSASVDENIQYF. CDR3 sequence (DNA): TGCAGTGCTAGCGTAGATGAAAACATTCAGTACTTC.

The sample holds many counts of this clonotype. The J gene is TRBJ2-5, the V gene TRBV20-1; 12 bases fit TRBD2. CDR3 size: 15 residues. With V trimmed by 6 bases and J by 4 bases, 9 bases remained unmatched. Germline loops: CDR1 DFQATT, CDR2 SNEGSKA (reference sequence). CDR3 sequence: CSAPTSGSWIETQYF. The CDR3 region has the DNA TGCAGTGCCCCGACTAGCGGGAGTTGGATAGAGACCCAGTACTTC.

The CDR3 region has the DNA TGCAGCGTTGAAGTACAGGGGTCAGGCGAGCAGTACTTC. Translated: CSVEVQGSGEQYF. The chain uses TRBV29-1 and TRBJ2-7; 7 nucleotides line up with TRBD1. Germline CDR1 SQVTM, CDR2 ANQGSEA. V was clipped by 1 base and J by 6 bases; unmatched bases: 6. The CDR3 covers 13 residues.

The V call is TRBV6-1, the J call TRBJ2-1, with 8 bases fitting TRBD2. V lost 6 bases and J lost 9; bases outside the gene matches: 7. The CDR3 contains 13 residues. Germline assignment: CDR1 MNHNS and CDR2 SASEGT. The DNA for the CDR3 is TGTGCCAGCAGCCTGGGACTAGTCGGTGAGCAGTTCTTC. This sequence encodes CASSLGLVGEQFF.

This clonotype was seen only a few times. The chain employs TRBV14 and TRBJ2-1; 7 nucleotides line up with TRBD2. V trimming: 2 bases; J trimming: 2 bases; junction bases outside the gene matches: 6. The CDR3 is made up of 16 amino acids. CDR1 is SGHDN and CDR2 is FVKESK in the germline V gene. The CDR3 bases are TGTGCCAGCAGCCAAAGGCGCGGGAGCACCTACAATGAGCAGTTCTTC. This gives the protein CASSQRRGSTYNEQFF.

This clonotype was found a few times. The CDR3 DNA follows: TGCAGTGCTAGAGGTCGACCGGGGACAGGGTTTACTGAAGCTTTCTTT. Translation: CSARGRPGTGFTEAFF. J is TRBJ1-1 and V is TRBV20-1; 9 bases are a match to TRBD1. The CDR3 runs 16 residues. Germline CDR1 and CDR2: DFQATT and SNEGSKA (reference sequence). The ends lost 1 base at V and 5 bases at J; junction bases unmatched: 11.

The V call is TRBV7-2, the J call TRBJ2-7, with D uncertain. Looked up from germline, CDR1 is SGHTA and CDR2 is FQGNSA. V lost 5 bases and J 5 bases, leaving 19 bases between the germline ends. CDR3 length: 15 amino acids. DNA of the CDR3: TGTGCCAGCAGCCTGGCGAAGGGCCGGTATAACGAGCAGTACTTC. Protein: CASSLAKGRYNEQYF.

The chain recombines TRBV20-1 with TRBJ2-5; TRBD2 might be the D (6 bases). The CDR3 has 12 residues. Trimming left V 0 bases short and J 4 bases short, with 6 bases between. Germline V CDR1 and CDR2: DFQATT, SNEGSKA (reference sequence). The CDR3 spells CSARDGGETQYF. The DNA of the CDR3 is TGCAGTGCTAGAGACGGGGGAGAGACCCAGTACTTC.

This clonotype was counted a few times. This sequence joins TRBV28 and TRBJ2-7, with TRBD1 identical over 10 bases. Losses at the gene ends were 6 bases for V and 0 bases for J; bases not matched to a gene: 14. This CDR3 spans 18 amino acids. Germline V gene sequence: CDR1 MDHEN, CDR2 SYDVKM. CDR3 region: CASSPIPGQGSSSYEQYF. DNA of the CDR3: TGTGCCAGCAGCCCCATCCCGGGACAGGGGTCTTCCTCCTACGAGCAGTACTTC.

This clonotype was seen repeatedly, ten times or more. The V and J genes are TRBV28 and TRBJ2-1, with TRBD2 matching over 10 bases. J gave up 6 bases and V 5 bases, and 4 bases lay outside the gene matches. The CDR3 is 14 residues long. CDR1 is MDHEN, CDR2 SYDVKM, per germline. The CDR3 loop is CASSLAGARNEQFF. The CDR3 DNA follows: TGTGCCAGCAGTCTAGCGGGAGCTCGCAATGAGCAGTTCTTC. Full variable domain (rest looked up from reference TRBV28 and TRBJ2-1): DVKVTQSSRYLVKRTGEKVFLECVQDMDHENMFWYRQDPGLGLRLIYFSYDVKMKEKGDIPEGYSVSREKKERFSLILESASTNQTSMYLCASSLAGARNEQFFGPGTRLTVL.

This clonotype was detected ten times or more. The genes are TRBV7-9 and TRBJ2-5; no definite D call. V was trimmed by 4 bases and J by 1 base, leaving 7 bases between them. This CDR3 spans 13 amino acids. Germline V CDR1 and CDR2: SEHNR, FQNEAQ (reference sequence). The CDR3 loop is CASSSGSQETQYF. CDR3 nucleotides: TGTGCCAGCAGCTCCGGTAGCCAAGAGACCCAGTACTTC.

This clonotype was detected a few times. The V call is TRBV7-8, the J call TRBJ1-1, with 7 bases identical to TRBD1. The CDR3 has 12 amino acids. The V gene end was trimmed by 3 bases and the J gene end by 8 bases; junction bases not matched to a gene: 3. Germline-derived CDR1 and CDR2 are SGHVS and FQNEAQ. The CDR3 DNA is TGTGCCAGCAGCTTGACGACAGGGGAAGCTTTCTTT. It codes for CASSLTTGEAFF.

The gene calls are TRBV12-3 or TRBV12-4 and TRBJ2-1; tentative D call: TRBD1 (7 bases). The CDR3 covers 16 residues. Trimming removed 5 bases at V and 6 bases at J, with 20 bases between. Here the CDR3 reads CASSPLGRGGLNEQFF. The CDR3 DNA is TGTGCCAGCAGTCCCCTCGGGAGAGGGGGCCTCAATGAGCAGTTCTTC.

In its sample, this clonotype was seen many times. This rearrangement joins TRBV3-1 to TRBJ2-2; TRBD2 might be the D (6 bases). Germline assignment: CDR1 LGHDT and CDR2 YNNKEL (reference sequence). The CDR3 runs 15 residues. V lost 4 bases and J 2 bases, leaving 11 bases between the germline ends. As DNA, the CDR3 is TGTGCCAGCAGCCTAGGGACTTATAACACCGGGGAGCTGTTTTTT. Translated, it gives CASSLGTYNTGELFF.

The CDR3 coding sequence is TGTGCCAGCAGCCAACGGGCAGATACGCAGTATTTT. The encoded protein is CASSQRADTQYF. The rearrangement uses TRBV3-1 and TRBJ2-3; D call uncertain. V lost 2 bases to trimming and J lost 4 bases, with 4 bases between them. The CDR3 is 12 amino acids. Per germline, CDR1 LGHDT and CDR2 YNNKEL (reference sequence).

This clonotype has more than one count but fewer than ten. This chain connects TRBV12-3 or TRBV12-4 to TRBJ2-2; D gene uncertain. The CDR3 spans 15 residues. V was shortened by 4 bases and J by 5 bases, with 14 bases between the two germline ends. The CDR3 spells CASSSGRIITGELFF. For the CDR3, the DNA is TGTGCCAGCAGTTCCGGACGGATAATTACCGGGGAGCTGTTTTTT.

The chain couples TRBV30 to TRBJ1-5; D unclear. Trimming shortened V by 1 base and J by 9 bases, and 13 bases separated the two germline ends. The CDR3 length is 13 residues. The V gene's germline CDR1 is GTSNPN and CDR2 SVGIG (reference sequence). This CDR3 reads CAWSGAVTGPQHF. In DNA, the CDR3 is TGTGCCTGGAGTGGTGCGGTCACGGGGCCCCAGCATTTT.

This chain uses TRBV6-2 or TRBV6-3 with TRBJ2-7, with TRBD2 as a possible D gene (6 bases). CDR3 size: 13 residues. V dropped 4 bases and J dropped 2 bases, with 9 bases sitting between them. Germline loops: CDR1 MNHEY, CDR2 SVGEGT. The CDR3 DNA reads TGTGCCAGCAGTTTCCCGGGGGCCTACGAGCAGTACTTC. Translated: CASSFPGAYEQYF.

This clonotype was counted ten times or more. This chain joins TRBV7-6 and TRBJ2-2; 14 bases map to TRBD2. The CDR3 extends over 15 amino acids. The germline CDR1 and CDR2 sequences are SGHVS and FNYEAQ. V was clipped by 4 bases and J by 6 bases; unmatched bases: 1. For the CDR3, the DNA is TGTGCCAGCAGCTCGGGACTAGCGGGAGCCGGGGAGCTGTTTTTT. Translating gives CASSSGLAGAGELFF.

The DNA for the CDR3 is TGTGCCAGCAGCCCCCTGAGAAACACCATATATTTT. Translated, it gives CASSPLRNTIYF. This chain connects TRBV14 to TRBJ1-3, with unresolved D. Trimming cost V 4 bases and J 5 bases, with 6 bases left between them. CDR1 and CDR2 (germline): SGHDN, FVKESK. This CDR3 spans 12 amino acids.

This clonotype came up many times. The chain has TRBV18 and TRBJ2-1; D call uncertain. CDR1 and CDR2 (germline): KGHSH, LQKENI. V was trimmed by 5 bases and J by 5 bases, leaving 13 bases between them. The CDR3 loop spans 14 amino acids. The CDR3 spells CASSDSLSNNEQFF. The DNA for the CDR3 is TGTGCCAGCTCAGACTCGTTGAGCAACAATGAGCAGTTCTTC.

This chain joins TRBV19 and TRBJ2-7; 9 bases fit TRBD1. This CDR3 region has 15 residues. With V trimmed by 4 bases and J by 0 bases, 4 bases remained unmatched. Germline-derived CDR1 and CDR2 are LNHDA and SQIVND (reference sequence). The CDR3 DNA is TGTGCCAGTAGTAGAGGGACAGGGATCTCCTACGAGCAGTACTTC. This gives the protein CASSRGTGISYEQYF.